Given below is one T cell receptor (beta chain) in context. This sample is drawn from a study of T cell responses to AZD1222 COVID-19 vaccine. Profiled with immunoSEQ multiplex PCR; TCRdb holds only in-frame clones, not every one. The sample consists of approximately 150,000 clones, around 94% of them appearing once. V shed 3 bases and J shed 8 bases, with 11 bases lying between them. Germline lookup yields CDR1 MNHEY and CDR2 SMNVEV (reference sequence). The CDR3 runs 14 residues. The TCR comes from an adult who had recovered from COVID-19. The chain combines TRBV27 with TRBJ1-6, with D tentatively TRBD1 (6 bases). The source was peripheral blood, collected after recovery from COVID-19. CDR3: CASSFGGRDSPLHF. The CDR3 DNA sequence: TGTGCCAGCAGTTTCGGGGGCAGGGATTCACCCCTCCACTTT.